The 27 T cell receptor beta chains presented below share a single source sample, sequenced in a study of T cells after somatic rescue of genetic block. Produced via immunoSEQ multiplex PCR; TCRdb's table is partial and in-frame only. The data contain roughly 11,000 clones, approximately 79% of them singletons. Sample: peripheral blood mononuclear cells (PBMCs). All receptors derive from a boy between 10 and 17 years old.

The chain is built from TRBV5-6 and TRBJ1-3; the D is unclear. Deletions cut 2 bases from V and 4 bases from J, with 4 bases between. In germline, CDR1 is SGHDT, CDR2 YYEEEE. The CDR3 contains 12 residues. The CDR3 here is CASSFGGNTIYF. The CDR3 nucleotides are TGTGCCAGCAGCTTCGGGGGAAACACCATATATTTT.

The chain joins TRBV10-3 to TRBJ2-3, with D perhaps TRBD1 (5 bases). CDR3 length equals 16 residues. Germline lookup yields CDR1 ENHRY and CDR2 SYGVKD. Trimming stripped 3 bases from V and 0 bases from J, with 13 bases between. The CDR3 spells CAISEREAGSTDTQYF. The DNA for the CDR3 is TGTGCCATCAGTGAAAGAGAGGCAGGGAGCACAGATACGCAGTATTTT.

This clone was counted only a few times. The CDR3 protein is CASSPLAVGDTQYF. The CDR3 DNA is TGCGCCAGCAGCCCACTAGCAGTAGGAGATACGCAGTATTTT. V usage is TRBV5-1 and J usage is TRBJ2-3, with D possibly TRBD2 on 6 matching bases. Trimming removed 4 bases at V and 5 bases at J, with 14 bases between. The CDR3 totals 14 residues. The germline V gene encodes CDR1 SGHRS and CDR2 YFSETQ.

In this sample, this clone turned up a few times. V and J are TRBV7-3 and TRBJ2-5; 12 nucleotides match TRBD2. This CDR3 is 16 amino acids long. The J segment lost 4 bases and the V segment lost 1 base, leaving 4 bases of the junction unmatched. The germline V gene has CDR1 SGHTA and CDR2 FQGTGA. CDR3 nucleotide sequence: TGTGCCAGCAGCTTAAAACTAGCGGGGGGTCGAGAGACCCAGTACTTC. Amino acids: CASSLKLAGGRETQYF.

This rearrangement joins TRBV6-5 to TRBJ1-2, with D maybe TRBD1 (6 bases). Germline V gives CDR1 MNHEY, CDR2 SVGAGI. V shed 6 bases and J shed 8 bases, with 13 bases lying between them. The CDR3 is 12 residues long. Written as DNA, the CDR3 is TGTGCCAGCAGACACCACAGGGAGGGCTACACCTTC. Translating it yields CASRHHREGYTF.

DNA of the CDR3: TGTGCCAGTAGTATACCTAGCAATCAGCCCCAGCATTTT. As protein: CASSIPSNQPQHF. The chain has TRBV19 and TRBJ1-5, with D uncertain. V shed 2 bases and J shed 0 bases, with 2 bases lying between them. Germline loops: CDR1 LNHDA, CDR2 SQIVND (reference sequence). The CDR3 contains 13 residues.

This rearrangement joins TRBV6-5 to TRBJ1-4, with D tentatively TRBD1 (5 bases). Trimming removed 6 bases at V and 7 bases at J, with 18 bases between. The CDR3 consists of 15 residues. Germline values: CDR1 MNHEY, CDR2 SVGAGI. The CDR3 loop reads CASSRSGFNGEKLFF. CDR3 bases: TGTGCCAGCAGCCGGTCAGGGTTTAATGGTGAAAAACTGTTTTTT.

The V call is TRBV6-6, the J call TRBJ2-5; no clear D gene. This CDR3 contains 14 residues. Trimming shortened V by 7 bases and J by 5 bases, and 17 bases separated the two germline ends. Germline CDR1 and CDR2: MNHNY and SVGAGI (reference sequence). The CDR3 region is CASTLFGPGETQYF. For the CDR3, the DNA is TGTGCCAGCACCTTGTTTGGTCCTGGGGAGACCCAGTACTTC.

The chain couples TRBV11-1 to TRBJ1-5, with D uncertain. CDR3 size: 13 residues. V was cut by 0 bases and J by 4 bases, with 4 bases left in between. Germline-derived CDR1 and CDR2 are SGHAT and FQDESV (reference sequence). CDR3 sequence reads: CASSLASNQPQHF. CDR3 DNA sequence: TGTGCCAGCAGCTTAGCCTCGAATCAGCCCCAGCATTTT.

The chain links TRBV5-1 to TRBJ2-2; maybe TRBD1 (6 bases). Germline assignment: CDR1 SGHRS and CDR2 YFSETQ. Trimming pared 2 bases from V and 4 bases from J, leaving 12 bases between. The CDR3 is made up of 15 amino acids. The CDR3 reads CASSFQGRGTGELFF. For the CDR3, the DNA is TGCGCCAGCAGCTTTCAGGGGCGCGGCACCGGGGAGCTGTTTTTT.

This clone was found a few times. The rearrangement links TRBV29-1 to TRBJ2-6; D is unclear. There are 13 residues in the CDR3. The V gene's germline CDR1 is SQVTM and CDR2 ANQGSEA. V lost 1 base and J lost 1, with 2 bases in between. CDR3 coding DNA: TGCAGCGTTGAAGGGTCTGGGGCCAACGTCCTGACTTTC. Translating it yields CSVEGSGANVLTF.

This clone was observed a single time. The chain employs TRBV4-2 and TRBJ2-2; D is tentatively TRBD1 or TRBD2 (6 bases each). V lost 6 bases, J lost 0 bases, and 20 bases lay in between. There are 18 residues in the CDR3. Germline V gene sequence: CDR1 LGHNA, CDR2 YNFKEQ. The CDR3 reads CASSPISGGPANTGELFF. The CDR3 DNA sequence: TGTGCCAGCAGTCCCATAAGTGGGGGGCCCGCGAACACCGGGGAGCTGTTTTTT.

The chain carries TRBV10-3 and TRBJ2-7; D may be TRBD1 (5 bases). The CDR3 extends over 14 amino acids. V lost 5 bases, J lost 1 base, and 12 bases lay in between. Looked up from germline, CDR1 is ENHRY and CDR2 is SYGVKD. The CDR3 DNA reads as TGTGCCATCAGTACAGGTAGGAGTTCCTACGAGCAGTACTTC. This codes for CAISTGRSSYEQYF.

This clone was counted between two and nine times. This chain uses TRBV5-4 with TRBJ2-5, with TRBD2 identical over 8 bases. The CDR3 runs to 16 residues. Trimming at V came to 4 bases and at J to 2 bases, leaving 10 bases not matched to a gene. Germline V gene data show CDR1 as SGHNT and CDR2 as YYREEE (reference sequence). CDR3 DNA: TGTGCCAGCAGCCCGGGTGCGGGGGGCCATCAAGAGACCCAGTACTTC. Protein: CASSPGAGGHQETQYF.

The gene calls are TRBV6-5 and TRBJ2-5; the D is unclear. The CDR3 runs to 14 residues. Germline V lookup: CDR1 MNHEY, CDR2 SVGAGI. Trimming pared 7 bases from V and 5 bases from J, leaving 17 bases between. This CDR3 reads CASTLFGPGETQYF. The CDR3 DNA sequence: TGTGCCAGCACCTTGTTTGGTCCTGGGGAGACCCAGTACTTC.

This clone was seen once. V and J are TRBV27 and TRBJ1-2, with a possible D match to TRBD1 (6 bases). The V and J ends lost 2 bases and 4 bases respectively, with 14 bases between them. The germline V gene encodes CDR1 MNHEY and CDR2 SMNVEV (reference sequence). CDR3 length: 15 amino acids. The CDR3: CASSLDLGGGYGYTF. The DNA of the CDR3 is TGTGCCAGCAGTTTAGACCTAGGGGGGGGCTATGGCTACACCTTC.

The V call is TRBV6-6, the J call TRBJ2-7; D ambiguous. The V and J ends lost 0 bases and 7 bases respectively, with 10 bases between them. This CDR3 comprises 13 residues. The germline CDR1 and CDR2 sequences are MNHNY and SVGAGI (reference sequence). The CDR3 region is CASSYSNYGEQYF. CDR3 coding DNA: TGTGCCAGCAGTTACTCGAATTACGGGGAGCAGTACTTC.

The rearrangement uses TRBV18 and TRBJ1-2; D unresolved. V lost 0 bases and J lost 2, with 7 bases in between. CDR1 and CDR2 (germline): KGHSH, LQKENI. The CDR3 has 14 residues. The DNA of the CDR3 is TGTGCCAGCTCACCACCGTCGGGGAACTATGGCTACACCTTC. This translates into CASSPPSGNYGYTF.

The CDR3 region is CASMPSPGYLPNYGYTF. In DNA form, the CDR3 reads TGTGCCAGCATGCCGAGTCCAGGGTACCTCCCTAACTATGGCTACACCTTC. This chain uses TRBV14 with TRBJ1-2, with D possibly TRBD1 on 5 matching bases. The CDR3 loop spans 17 amino acids. V gave up 7 bases and J gave up 0 bases, with 21 bases separating them. Germline V lookup: CDR1 SGHDN, CDR2 FVKESK.

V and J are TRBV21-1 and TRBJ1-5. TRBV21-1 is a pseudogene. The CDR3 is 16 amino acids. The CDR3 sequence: CASSKGREQGGQPQHF. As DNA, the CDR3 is TGTGCCAGCAGCAAAGGGCGGGAACAGGGCGGTCAGCCCCAGCATTTT.

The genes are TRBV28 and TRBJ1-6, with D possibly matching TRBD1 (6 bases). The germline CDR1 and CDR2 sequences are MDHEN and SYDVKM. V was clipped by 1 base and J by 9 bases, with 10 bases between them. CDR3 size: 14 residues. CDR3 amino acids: CASSLLGRGSPLHF. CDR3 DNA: TGTGCCAGCAGTTTATTAGGCAGGGGTTCACCCCTCCACTTT.

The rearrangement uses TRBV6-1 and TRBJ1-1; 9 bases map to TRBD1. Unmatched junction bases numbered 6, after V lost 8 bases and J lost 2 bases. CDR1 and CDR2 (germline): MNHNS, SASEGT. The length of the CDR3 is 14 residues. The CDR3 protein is CASGQGTLNTEAFF. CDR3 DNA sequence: TGTGCCAGCGGACAGGGGACCCTTAACACTGAAGCTTTCTTT.

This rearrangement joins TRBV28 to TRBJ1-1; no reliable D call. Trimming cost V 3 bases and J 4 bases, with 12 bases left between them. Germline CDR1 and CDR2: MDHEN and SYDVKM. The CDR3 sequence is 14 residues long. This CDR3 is CASSFPGKVTEAFF. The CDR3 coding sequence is TGTGCCAGCAGTTTCCCTGGGAAGGTCACTGAAGCTTTCTTT.

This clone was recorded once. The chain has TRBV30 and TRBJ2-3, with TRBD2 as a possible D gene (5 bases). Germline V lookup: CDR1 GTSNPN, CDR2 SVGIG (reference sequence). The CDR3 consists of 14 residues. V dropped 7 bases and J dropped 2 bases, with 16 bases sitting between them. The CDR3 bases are TGTGCCTTTATAGCGTGGCGCTCCACAGATACGCAGTATTTT. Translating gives CAFIAWRSTDTQYF.

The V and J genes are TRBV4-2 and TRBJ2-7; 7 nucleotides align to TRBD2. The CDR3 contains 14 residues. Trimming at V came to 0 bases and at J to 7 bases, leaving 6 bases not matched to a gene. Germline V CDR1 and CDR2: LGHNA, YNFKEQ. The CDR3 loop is CASSQDGRGGEQYF. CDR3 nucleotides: TGTGCCAGCAGCCAAGATGGGAGGGGTGGAGAGCAGTACTTC.

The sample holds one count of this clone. CDR3 amino acids: CASSQETSGLPEQYF. CDR3 in DNA: TGTGCCAGCAGCCAAGAAACTAGCGGCCTCCCCGAGCAGTACTTC. The chain is built from TRBV4-2 and TRBJ2-7; the match to TRBD2 covers 8 bases. V gave up 0 bases and J gave up 6 bases; unmatched junction bases: 7. In germline, CDR1 is LGHNA, CDR2 YNFKEQ. This CDR3 region has 15 residues.

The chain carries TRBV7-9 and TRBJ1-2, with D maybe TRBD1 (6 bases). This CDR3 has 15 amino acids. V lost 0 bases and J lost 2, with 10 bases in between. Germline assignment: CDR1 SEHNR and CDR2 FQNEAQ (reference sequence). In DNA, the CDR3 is TGTGCCAGCAGCTTAGCACAGGGTCGGAACTATGGCTACACCTTC. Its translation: CASSLAQGRNYGYTF.